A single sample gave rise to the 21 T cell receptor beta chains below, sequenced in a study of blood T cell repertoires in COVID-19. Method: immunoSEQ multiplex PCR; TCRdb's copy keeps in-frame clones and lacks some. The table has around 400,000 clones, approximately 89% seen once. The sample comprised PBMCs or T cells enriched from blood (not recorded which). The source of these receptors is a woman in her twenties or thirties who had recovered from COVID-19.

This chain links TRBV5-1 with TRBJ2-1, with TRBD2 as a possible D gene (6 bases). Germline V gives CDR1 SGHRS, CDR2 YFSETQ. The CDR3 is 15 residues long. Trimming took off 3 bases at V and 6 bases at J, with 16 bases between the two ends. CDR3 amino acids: CASSSNLGTFNEQFF. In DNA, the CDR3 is TGCGCCAGCAGCTCAAACCTCGGGACTTTCAATGAGCAGTTCTTC.

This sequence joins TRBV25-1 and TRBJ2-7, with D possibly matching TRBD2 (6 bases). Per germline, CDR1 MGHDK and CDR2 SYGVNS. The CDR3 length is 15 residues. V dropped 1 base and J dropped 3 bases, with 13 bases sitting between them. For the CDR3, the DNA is TGTGCCAGCAGTGAATCGGGGGAGTTGGGCTACGAGCAGTACTTC. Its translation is CASSESGELGYEQYF.

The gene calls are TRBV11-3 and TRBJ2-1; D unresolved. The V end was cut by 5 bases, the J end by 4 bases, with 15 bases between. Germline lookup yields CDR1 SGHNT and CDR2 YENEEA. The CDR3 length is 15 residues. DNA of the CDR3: TGTGCCAGCAGCCCGAATGCAGGCAGATACAATGAGCAGTTCTTC. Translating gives CASSPNAGRYNEQFF.

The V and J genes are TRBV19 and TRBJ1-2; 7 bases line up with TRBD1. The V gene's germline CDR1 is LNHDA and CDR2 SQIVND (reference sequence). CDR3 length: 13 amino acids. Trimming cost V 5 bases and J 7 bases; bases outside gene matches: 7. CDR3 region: CASSGGNRGGYTF. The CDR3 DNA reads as TGTGCCAGTAGTGGAGGGAACAGGGGTGGCTACACCTTC.

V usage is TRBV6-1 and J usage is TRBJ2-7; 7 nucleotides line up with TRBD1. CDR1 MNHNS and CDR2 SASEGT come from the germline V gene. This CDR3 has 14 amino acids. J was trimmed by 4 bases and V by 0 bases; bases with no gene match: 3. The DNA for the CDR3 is TGTGCCAGCAGTGAAGCAGGGGGCGTATACGAGCAGTACTTC. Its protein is CASSEAGGVYEQYF.

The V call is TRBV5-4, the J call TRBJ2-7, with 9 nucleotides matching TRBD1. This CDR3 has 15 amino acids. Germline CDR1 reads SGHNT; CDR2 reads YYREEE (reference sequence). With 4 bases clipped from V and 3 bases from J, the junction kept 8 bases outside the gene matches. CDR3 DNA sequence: TGTGCCAGCAGCAACTCGGGACAGGGCTTCTACGAGCAGTACTTC. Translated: CASSNSGQGFYEQYF.

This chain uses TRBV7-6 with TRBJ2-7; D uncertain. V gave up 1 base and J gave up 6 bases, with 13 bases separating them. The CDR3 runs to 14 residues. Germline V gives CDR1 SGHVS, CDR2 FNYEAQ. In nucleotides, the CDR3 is TGTGCCAGCAGCTTAGAGGTTAGAGGAATCGAGCAGTACTTC. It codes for CASSLEVRGIEQYF.

The CDR3 sequence: CASSRGSQPQHF. The DNA of the CDR3 is TGCGCCAGCAGTAGGGGATCTCAGCCCCAGCATTTT. The gene calls are TRBV10-2 and TRBJ1-5; weak D call: TRBD1 (5 bases). The CDR3 sequence is 12 residues long. Germline lookup yields CDR1 WSHSY and CDR2 SAAADI. Trimming cost V 5 bases and J 6 bases, with 8 bases left between them.

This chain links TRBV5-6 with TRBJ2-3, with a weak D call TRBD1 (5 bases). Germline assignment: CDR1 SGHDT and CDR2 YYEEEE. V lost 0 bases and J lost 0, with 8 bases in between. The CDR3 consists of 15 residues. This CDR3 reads CASSLGGRSTDTQYF. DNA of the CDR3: TGTGCCAGCAGCTTGGGGGGCCGCAGCACAGATACGCAGTATTTT. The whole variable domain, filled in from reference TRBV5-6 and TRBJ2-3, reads DAGVTQSPTHLIKTRGQQVTLRCSPKSGHDTVSWYQQALGQGPQFIFQYYEEEERQRGNFPDRFSGHQFPNYSSELNVNALLLGDSALYLCASSLGGRSTDTQYFGPGTRLTVL.

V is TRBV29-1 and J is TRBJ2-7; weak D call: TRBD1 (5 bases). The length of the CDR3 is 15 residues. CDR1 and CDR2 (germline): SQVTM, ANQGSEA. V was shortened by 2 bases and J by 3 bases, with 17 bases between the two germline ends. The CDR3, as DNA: TGCAGCGTTGAAATACCGCAGGGCCTGGGCTACGAGCAGTACTTC. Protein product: CSVEIPQGLGYEQYF.

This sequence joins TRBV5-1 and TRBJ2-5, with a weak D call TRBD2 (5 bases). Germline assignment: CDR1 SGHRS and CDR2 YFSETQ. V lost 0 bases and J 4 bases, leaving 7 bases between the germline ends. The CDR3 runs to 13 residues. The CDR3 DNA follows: TGCGCCAGCAGCTTGGCGGGGAGAGAGACCCAGTACTTC. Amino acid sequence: CASSLAGRETQYF. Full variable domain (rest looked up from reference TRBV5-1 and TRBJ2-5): KAGVTQTPRYLIKTRGQQVTLSCSPISGHRSVSWYQQTPGQGLQFLFEYFSETQRNKGNFPGRFSGRQFSNSRSEMNVSTLELGDSALYLCASSLAGRETQYFGPGTRLLVL.

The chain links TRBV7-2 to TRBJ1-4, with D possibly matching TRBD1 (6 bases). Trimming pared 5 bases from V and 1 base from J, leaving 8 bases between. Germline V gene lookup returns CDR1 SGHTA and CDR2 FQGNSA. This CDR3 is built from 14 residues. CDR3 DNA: TGTGCCAGCAGCCGGGACATAACTAATGAAAAACTGTTTTTT. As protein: CASSRDITNEKLFF. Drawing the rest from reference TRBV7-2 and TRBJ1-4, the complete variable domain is GAGVSQSPSNKVTEKGKDVELRCDPISGHTALYWYRQSLGQGLEFLIYFQGNSAPDKSGLPSDRFSAERTGGSVSTLTIQRTQQEDSAVYLCASSRDITNEKLFFGSGTQLSVL.

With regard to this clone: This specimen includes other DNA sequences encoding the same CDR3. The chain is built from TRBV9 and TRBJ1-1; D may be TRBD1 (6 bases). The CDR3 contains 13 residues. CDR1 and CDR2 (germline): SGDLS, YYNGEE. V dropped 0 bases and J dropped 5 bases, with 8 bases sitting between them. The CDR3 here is CASSVGTGTEAFF. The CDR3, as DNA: TGTGCCAGCAGCGTAGGTACAGGGACTGAAGCTTTCTTT.

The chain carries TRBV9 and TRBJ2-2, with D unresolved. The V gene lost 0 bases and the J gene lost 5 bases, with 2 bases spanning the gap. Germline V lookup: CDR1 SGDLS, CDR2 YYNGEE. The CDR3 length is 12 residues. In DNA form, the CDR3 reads TGTGCCAGCAGCGTAGCTACCGGGGAGCTGTTTTTT. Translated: CASSVATGELFF.

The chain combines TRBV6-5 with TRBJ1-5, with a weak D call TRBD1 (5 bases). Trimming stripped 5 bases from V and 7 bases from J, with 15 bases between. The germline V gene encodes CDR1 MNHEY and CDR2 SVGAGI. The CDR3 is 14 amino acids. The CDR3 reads CASSRPGVGQPQHF. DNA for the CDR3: TGTGCCAGCAGTCGCCCGGGGGTAGGGCAGCCCCAGCATTTT.

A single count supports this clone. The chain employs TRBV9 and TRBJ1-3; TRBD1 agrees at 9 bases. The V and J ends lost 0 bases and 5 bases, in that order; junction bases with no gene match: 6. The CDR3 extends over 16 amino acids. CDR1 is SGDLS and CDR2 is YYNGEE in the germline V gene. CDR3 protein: CASSVAAGTGRNTIYF. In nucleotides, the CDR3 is TGTGCCAGCAGCGTAGCGGCCGGGACAGGGAGAAACACCATATATTTT.

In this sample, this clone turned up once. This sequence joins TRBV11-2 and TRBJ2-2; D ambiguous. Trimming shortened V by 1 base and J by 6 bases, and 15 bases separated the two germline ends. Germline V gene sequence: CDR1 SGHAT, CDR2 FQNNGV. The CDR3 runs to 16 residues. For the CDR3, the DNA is TGTGCCAGCAGCTTAGTGTCTCTCGCTGAGGCCGGGGAGCTGTTTTTT. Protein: CASSLVSLAEAGELFF.

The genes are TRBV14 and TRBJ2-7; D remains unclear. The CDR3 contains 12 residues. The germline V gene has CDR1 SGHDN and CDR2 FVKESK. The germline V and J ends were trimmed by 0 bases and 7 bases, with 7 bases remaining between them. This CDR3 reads CASSQDWSEQYF. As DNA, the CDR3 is TGTGCCAGCAGCCAAGATTGGAGTGAGCAGTACTTC.

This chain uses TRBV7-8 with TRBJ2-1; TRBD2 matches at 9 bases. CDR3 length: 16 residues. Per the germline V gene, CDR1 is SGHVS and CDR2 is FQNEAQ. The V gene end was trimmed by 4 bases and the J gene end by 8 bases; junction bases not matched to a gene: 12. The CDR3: CASSSYGSGSGDEQFF. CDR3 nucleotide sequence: TGTGCCAGCAGCTCCTATGGTAGCGGGAGTGGTGATGAGCAGTTCTTC.

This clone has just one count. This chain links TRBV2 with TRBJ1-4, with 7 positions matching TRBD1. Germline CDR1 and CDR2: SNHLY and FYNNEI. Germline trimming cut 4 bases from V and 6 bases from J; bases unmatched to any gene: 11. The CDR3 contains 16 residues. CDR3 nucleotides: TGTGCCAGCAGTGTAAGAGGACAGGAGACAGATGAAAAACTGTTTTTT. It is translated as CASSVRGQETDEKLFF.

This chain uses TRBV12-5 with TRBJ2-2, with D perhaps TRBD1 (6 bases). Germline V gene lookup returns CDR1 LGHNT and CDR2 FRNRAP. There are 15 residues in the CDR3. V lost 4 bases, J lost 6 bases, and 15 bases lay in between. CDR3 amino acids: CASGWGQKGPGELFF. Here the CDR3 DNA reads TGTGCTAGTGGTTGGGGACAAAAGGGGCCCGGGGAGCTGTTTTTT. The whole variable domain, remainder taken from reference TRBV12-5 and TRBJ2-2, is DARVTQTPRHKVTEMGQEVTMRCQPILGHNTVFWYRQTMMQGLELLAYFRNRAPLDDSGMPKDRFSAEMPDATLATLKIQPSEPRDSAVYFCASGWGQKGPGELFFGEGSRLTVL.